A selection of T cell receptor beta chains follows, all from one sample in a study of T cells in Graves' hyperthyroidism and ophthalmopathy. Each CDR3 protein is one row after TCRdb ran MiXCR on the multiplex PCR reads. The sample shows hundreds of thousands of distinct CDR3 sequences, 38% of them seen only once. Sequenced material: blood. The receptors come from a man younger than 30 with Graves' hyperthyroidism. Both conserved end residues are part of each CDR3. D genes are given only for firm matches. Some rows mark clone size as missing; the rest say once, few, many or name a class of expanded clone.

j_call clone_size v_call d_call cdr3_nt cdr3_aa
TRBJ1-4 many TRBV29-1 NA TGCAGCGTTGCCAGAACGGAAAAACTGTTTTTT CSVARTEKLFF
TRBJ1-1 NA TRBV5-1 NA TGCGCCAGCAGCTTGGCCCGGGGTAACACTGGAGCTTTCTTT CASSLARGNTGAFF
TRBJ1-2 NA TRBV13 NA TGTGCCAGCAGCACCCGGCAGGCGACTAACTATGGCTACACCTTC CASSTRQATNYGYTF
TRBJ1-4 many TRBV10-3 TRBD1 TGTGCCATCAGTTCCGGGACAGGGAATGAAAAACTGTTTTTT CAISSGTGNEKLFF
TRBJ1-5 many TRBV2 NA TGTGCCAGCAGTGGTGCAGACTATAGCAATCAGCCCCAGCATTTT CASSGADYSNQPQHF
TRBJ2-6 NA TRBV2 NA TGTGCCAGCAAGGCGACAGCAGGGGCCAACGTCCTGACTTTC CASKATAGANVLTF
TRBJ2-7 NA TRBV19 TRBD1 TGTGCCAGTAGTTACCCGACAGGGACAGACGAGCAGTACTTC CASSYPTGTDEQYF
TRBJ2-7 few TRBV7-9 NA TGTGCCAGCAGCGAACGGGACCGAAACTTAGAGCAGTACTTC CASSERDRNLEQYF
TRBJ1-1 few TRBV5-1 NA TGCGCCAGCAGCGCGTGGACGCCCCTGGATACTGAAGCTTTCTTT CASSAWTPLDTEAFF
TRBJ2-5 many TRBV7-2 NA TGTGCCAGCACCACAGACGCGACCCAGTACTTC CASTTDATQYF
TRBJ1-2 NA TRBV29-1 NA TGCAGCGTTGGATCCGGCCACTATGGCTACACCTTC CSVGSGHYGYTF
TRBJ1-1 many TRBV7-9 NA TGTGCCAGCAGCAACCAGGGTTGGAACACTGAAGCTTTCTTT CASSNQGWNTEAFF
TRBJ1-3 many TRBV7-6 TRBD1 TGTGCCAGCAGCTCACAGGGGGTCTTTGGAAACACCATATATTTT CASSSQGVFGNTIYF
TRBJ2-5 NA TRBV30 NA TGTGCCTGGAGTTTCCCCCAAGCAGGGGCTGTGAAGACCCAGTACTTC CAWSFPQAGAVKTQYF
TRBJ2-7 many TRBV20-1 NA TGCACCCTGGGCGCCGAGCAGTACTTC CTLGAEQYF
TRBJ2-7 NA TRBV25-1 TRBD2 TGTGCCAGCCGGGATAGCGGGAGAACCTACGAGCAGTACTTC CASRDSGRTYEQYF
TRBJ1-5 NA TRBV24-1 NA TGTGCCACCAGTGAGGTAGGGGTGGATCAGCCCCAGCATTTT CATSEVGVDQPQHF
TRBJ2-5 NA TRBV14 NA TGTGCCAGCAGCCAAGATGGGATAATCCCGCGGGCGGAGACCCAGTACTTC CASSQDGIIPRAETQYF
TRBJ2-5 NA TRBV7-6 TRBD1 TGTGCCAGCAGCTTATGGACCAGGGGGAGCGAGACCCAGTACTTC CASSLWTRGSETQYF
TRBJ2-7 NA TRBV11-1 TRBD2 TGTGCCAGCAGCTTCGGACTAGCGGGGTCAGTCGAGCAGTACTTC CASSFGLAGSVEQYF
TRBJ2-6 many TRBV25-1 NA TGTGCCACCGAACAGGTGGCCTCTGGGGCCAACGTCCTGACTTTC CATEQVASGANVLTF
TRBJ1-3 NA TRBV10-3 NA TGTGCCAGCAGTGAGTCAACTGAAAACACCAGATATTTT CASSESTENTRYF
TRBJ1-6 many TRBV19 NA TGTGCCAGTACTGACAGGATAAGTTCACCCCTCCACTTT CASTDRISSPLHF
TRBJ2-7 NA TRBV29-1 TRBD2 TGCAGCGTTGAAGATGGGAGCGGGAGGAAGAATGAGCAGTACTTC CSVEDGSGRKNEQYF
TRBJ1-1 NA TRBV27 NA TGTGCCAGCAGTTTATCTTGGACAGACACTGAAGCTTTCTTT CASSLSWTDTEAFF
TRBJ1-1 NA TRBV7-9 TRBD1 TGTGCCAGCAGCTGGGGGACAGTTATGAACACTGAAGCTTTCTTT CASSWGTVMNTEAFF
TRBJ1-3 few TRBV10-3 TRBD1 TGTGCCACCGGGACAGGGGATAGCTCTGGAAACACCATATATTTT CATGTGDSSGNTIYF
TRBJ1-4 many TRBV7-9 NA TGTGCCAGCAGCTTGACGCAGAGTAGGGGTAATGAAAAACTGTTTTTT CASSLTQSRGNEKLFF
TRBJ1-1 NA TRBV6-5 TRBD1 TGTGCCAGCGTTTACCGGGACAGGGGAGGGAACACTGAAGCTTTCTTT CASVYRDRGGNTEAFF
TRBJ2-5 NA TRBV25-1 NA TGTGCCAGCAGATCTGACCGGCGGGTAGGGGAGACCCAGTACTTC CASRSDRRVGETQYF
TRBJ1-4 NA TRBV7-8 NA TGCGCCAGCAGCCAAGATCTCAGGGTATCCGAAAAACTGTTTTTT CASSQDLRVSEKLFF
TRBJ2-5 NA TRBV19 TRBD2 TGTGCCAGTAGTGAAAGGACTAGCGGGAGAGAGACCCAGTACTTC CASSERTSGRETQYF
TRBJ2-7 NA TRBV3-1 NA TGTGCCAGCAGCCAGACAGACTACTCCTACGAGCAGTACTTC CASSQTDYSYEQYF
TRBJ1-5 many TRBV7-2 NA TGTGCCAGCACCGCCACCCGCGGTAATCAGCCCCAGCATTTT CASTATRGNQPQHF
TRBJ1-2 many TRBV6-5 NA TGTGCCAGCAGTAACAATGTGGAATCGGTCACCTTC CASSNNVESVTF
TRBJ2-5 NA TRBV10-3 TRBD2 TGTGCCAGCAGTTACTGGGGCGGGGGGGCTTCTGGAGAAACCCAGTACTTC CASSYWGGGASGETQYF
TRBJ2-2 many TRBV7-6 NA TGTGCCAGCAGCTTAGGAAGGGCCGGGGAGCTGTTTTTT CASSLGRAGELFF
TRBJ1-4 few TRBV12-3/TRBV12-4 NA TGTGCCAGCACGTCCGGGGGTGGGGAAAAACTGTTTTTT CASTSGGGEKLFF
TRBJ2-2 many TRBV7-2 NA TGTGCCAGCAGTTCTAGAGTGACCGGGGAGCTGTTTTTT CASSSRVTGELFF
TRBJ2-7 few TRBV5-1 TRBD1 TGCGCCAGCAGCTTGAAGGGACAGGGCTACGAGCAGTACTTC CASSLKGQGYEQYF
TRBJ2-2 few TRBV7-2 NA TGTGCCAGCAGCCGTTTAACGGGGTCCGGGGAGCTGTTTTTT CASSRLTGSGELFF
TRBJ1-6 many TRBV6-5 NA TGTGCCAGCAGTTACAGCCAGTACCACACCCTCCACTTT CASSYSQYHTLHF
TRBJ2-5 NA TRBV10-3 TRBD2 TGTGCCATCAGTGACTCCGGGACTAGCGGGGGGGAGACCCAGTACTTC CAISDSGTSGGETQYF
TRBJ1-4 NA TRBV5-1 NA TGCGCCAGCAGCTTGGGGACATCGAGGAACACTGAAAAACTGTTTTTT CASSLGTSRNTEKLFF
TRBJ1-5 NA TRBV5-1 NA TGCGCCAGCAGCCCGGGTACCTCCGGCAATCAGTCCCAGCATTTT CASSPGTSGNQSQHF
TRBJ2-7 NA TRBV6-6 TRBD2 TGTGCCAGCAGTCCTAGCGGGAGGGGCTACGAGCAGTACTTC CASSPSGRGYEQYF
TRBJ1-2 many TRBV11-2 NA TGTGCCAGCAGAACAGACAGCTATGGCTACACCTTC CASRTDSYGYTF
TRBJ2-6 few TRBV19 NA TGTGCCAGCAGCCAGGCCGGGAGCTCTGGGGCCAACGTCCTGACTTTC CASSQAGSSGANVLTF
TRBJ1-5 many TRBV7-6 NA TGTGCCAGCAGCTCCGCGGTAGGGGTGCATCAGCCCCAGCATTTT CASSSAVGVHQPQHF
TRBJ1-4 once TRBV6-2/TRBV6-3 NA TGTGCCAGCAGTTACCTGGGCCCTGGGTCCGCGGGAAAACTGTTTTTT CASSYLGPGSAGKLFF
TRBJ1-1 NA TRBV7-6 NA TGTGCCAGCAGCCCATTCACAGGGATGGAAAACACTGAAGCTTTCTTT CASSPFTGMENTEAFF
TRBJ2-2 NA TRBV19 NA TGTGCCAGTAGTGTGGGATATTTGGCCGGGGAGCTGTTTTTT CASSVGYLAGELFF
TRBJ1-4 many TRBV20-1 NA TGCAGTGCTAGAGGGGCCGATGAAAAACTGTTTTTT CSARGADEKLFF
TRBJ2-7 NA TRBV7-9 NA TGTGCCAGCAGCCCGGATCCCCAGGGCTACGAGCAGTACTTC CASSPDPQGYEQYF